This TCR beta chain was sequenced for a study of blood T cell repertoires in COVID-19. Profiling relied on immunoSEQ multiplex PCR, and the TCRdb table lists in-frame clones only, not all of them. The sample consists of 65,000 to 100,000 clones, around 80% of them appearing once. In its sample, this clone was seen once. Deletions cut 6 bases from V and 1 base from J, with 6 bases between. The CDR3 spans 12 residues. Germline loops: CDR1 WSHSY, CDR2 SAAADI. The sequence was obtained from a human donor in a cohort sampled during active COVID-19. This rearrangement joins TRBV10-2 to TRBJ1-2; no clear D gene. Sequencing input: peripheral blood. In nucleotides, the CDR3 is TGCGCCAGCAGCCCAGATAACTATGGCTACACCTTC. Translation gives CASSPDNYGYTF.